The following is a TCR beta chain sequence with its context. Its cognate antigen is unknown. PCR was performed using 60 Vbeta and 13 Jbeta primers. Some clones are missing from TCRdb's copy, which holds only in-frame ones; the method was immunoSEQ multiplex PCR. This sample yields 150,000 to 200,000 clones, of which roughly 73% are seen a single time; about 2% belongs to the top ten. This entry belongs to a study of cytomegalovirus exposure and HLA in healthy donors. Findings and limits, study-wide: Earlier results showed most TCR beta V segments being productive about 90% or about 30% of the time.

This TCR derives from a woman aged 25 to 39 in good health and CMV-seronegative. Sequencing was carried out using PBMCs.

CDR3 sequence reads: CASSLGTARGGEQYF. CDR3 sequence (DNA): TGTGCCAGCAGCCTCGGGACAGCCCGTGGGGGGGAGCAGTACTTC. The chain uses TRBV11-2 and TRBJ2-7; TRBD1 is a possible D gene (7 bases). V was cut by 5 bases and J by 7 bases, with 21 bases left in between. Per the germline V gene, CDR1 is SGHAT and CDR2 is FQNNGV. The CDR3 sequence is 15 residues long.